This entry features one T cell receptor (beta chain) sequence. The CDR3 totals 17 residues. The V gene lost 0 bases and the J gene lost 4 bases, with 19 bases spanning the gap. CDR1 and CDR2 (germline): SEHNR, FQNEAQ (reference sequence). The data stem from a study of blood T cell repertoires in COVID-19. Enrollees, about 18 to 90 years old, lived in around 23 US areas. Cohort allocation depended upon clinical history that participants reported. Using immunoSEQ multiplex PCR, the repertoire was profiled, and TCRdb retains in-frame clones only, with some absent. The table has some 290,000 clones, around nine tenths seen once.

What was sequenced was PBMCs or T cells enriched from blood (not recorded which). The TCR originated in a young woman who had recovered from COVID-19. The gene calls are TRBV7-9 and TRBJ2-7, with TRBD2 as a possible D gene (5 bases). The CDR3 coding sequence is TGTGCCAGCAGCTTAGCGGTTACCGGGATCCATAAATACGAGCAGTACTTC. Its translation is CASSLAVTGIHKYEQYF. Together with reference TRBV7-9 and TRBJ2-7, the CDR3 gives the full variable domain: DTGVSQNPRHKITKRGQNVTFRCDPISEHNRLYWYRQTLGQGPEFLTYFQNEAQLEKSRLLSDRFSAERPKGSFSTLEIQRTEQGDSAMYLCASSLAVTGIHKYEQYFGPGTRLTVT.